These 17 T cell receptor beta chains share one sample of origin, sequenced in a study of control samples from healthy donors and cancer patients. Generated by immunoSEQ multiplex PCR, the TCRdb table keeps only in-frame clones and is missing some. The sample shows 150,000 to 200,000 clones, 88% of them seen only once. The material sequenced was blood. These receptors all stem from a woman aged 25 to 39 in good health.

The chain links TRBV28 to TRBJ1-1, with a weak D call TRBD1 (5 bases). From germline, CDR1 is MDHEN and CDR2 SYDVKM. This CDR3 is built from 14 residues. With 1 base removed from V and 3 bases from J, the gap between germline ends came to 9 bases. CDR3 in DNA: TGTGCCAGCAGTTTATTGGGGGGGTACACTGAAGCTTTCTTT. This translates into CASSLLGGYTEAFF.

This clone was detected only a few times. The chain uses TRBV19 and TRBJ1-6; the match to TRBD1 covers 9 bases. Germline trimming cut 5 bases from V and 7 bases from J; bases unmatched to any gene: 6. Per germline, CDR1 LNHDA and CDR2 SQIVND (reference sequence). The length of the CDR3 is 15 residues. CDR3 loop: CASSLVTGGNSPLHF. The CDR3 DNA reads TGTGCCAGTAGTCTTGTGACAGGGGGAAATTCACCCCTCCACTTT. The variable domain in full, with the rest retrieved from reference TRBV19 and TRBJ1-6, is DGGITQSPKYLFRKEGQNVTLSCEQNLNHDAMYWYRQDPGQGLRLIYYSQIVNDFQKGDIAEGYSVSREKKESFPLTVTSAQKNPTAFYLCASSLVTGGNSPLHFGNGTRLTVT.

The J gene is TRBJ2-3, the V gene TRBV5-1; 10 bases are a match to TRBD2. V was pared by 4 bases and J by 6 bases, with 11 bases of the junction left unmatched. CDR3 size: 16 residues. Germline lookup yields CDR1 SGHRS and CDR2 YFSETQ. CDR3 protein: CASSRNLAGVGDTQYF. Here the CDR3 DNA reads TGCGCCAGCAGCCGCAACCTAGCGGGGGTAGGGGATACGCAGTATTTT.

This clone was counted once. The V gene is TRBV20-1, the J gene TRBJ2-2; D is unclear. This CDR3 is built from 14 residues. Trimming took 3 bases from V and 0 from J, leaving 8 bases between them. Germline lookup yields CDR1 DFQATT and CDR2 SNEGSKA (reference sequence). The CDR3 DNA is TGCAGTGCTAGTCCCAGTACGAACACCGGGGAGCTGTTTTTT. This encodes CSASPSTNTGELFF.

This chain joins TRBV2 and TRBJ2-1, with D possibly being TRBD1 (6 bases). Germline V gene lookup returns CDR1 SNHLY and CDR2 FYNNEI. V lost 4 bases to trimming and J lost 13 bases, with 11 bases between them. The CDR3 sequence is 11 residues long. The CDR3, as DNA: TGTGCCAGCAGTGTCTTAGGGGGACAGTTCTTC. Encoded protein: CASSVLGGQFF.

The chain couples TRBV18 to TRBJ2-7, with D possibly TRBD1 on 5 matching bases. The V gene's germline CDR1 is KGHSH and CDR2 LQKENI. The CDR3 runs 14 residues. Between the trimmed V and J ends, which lost 3 bases and 1 base, there was a span of 10 bases. CDR3 sequence (DNA): TGTGCCAGCTCACCGGGGCTCAGTTCCTACGAGCAGTACTTC. It specifies CASSPGLSSYEQYF.

The chain carries TRBV4-1 and TRBJ1-1; perhaps TRBD1 as D (5 bases). V shed 5 bases and J shed 0 bases, with 13 bases lying between them. Germline values: CDR1 MGHRA, CDR2 YSYEKL. The CDR3 covers 15 residues. CDR3 residues: CASSFRDAMNTEAFF. The CDR3 region has the DNA TGCGCCAGCAGCTTTCGGGACGCGATGAACACTGAAGCTTTCTTT.

The V call is TRBV3-1 (or the pseudogene TRBV3-2), the J call TRBJ1-1; a weak D match, TRBD1 (5 bases). Germline-derived CDR1 and CDR2 are LGHDT and YNNKEL (reference sequence). V was cut by 4 bases and J by 8 bases, with 23 bases left in between. CDR3 size: 16 residues. CDR3 nucleotide sequence: TGTGCCAGCAGCCCATTTTTTCGGGACCCTCCAGGGGAAGCTTTCTTT. Residues: CASSPFFRDPPGEAFF.

The rearrangement uses TRBV10-3 and TRBJ2-7, with D possibly being TRBD2 (6 bases). The CDR3 is 12 amino acids. CDR1 ENHRY and CDR2 SYGVKD come from the germline V gene. Trimming took off 3 bases at V and 7 bases at J, with 10 bases between the two ends. The CDR3 DNA follows: TGTGCCATCAGTGATATGGGGGGTGAGCAGTACGTC. Encoded protein: CAISDMGGEQYV.

This chain links TRBV4-1 with TRBJ2-7; 8 nucleotides agree with TRBD1. The junction had 16 bases not matched to a gene; V was cut back by 0 bases and J by 9 bases. Germline V gives CDR1 MGHRA, CDR2 YSYEKL. The CDR3 has 17 amino acids. CDR3 sequence reads: CASSQDRKSDRVIGQYF. The CDR3 DNA sequence: TGCGCCAGCAGCCAAGACAGAAAATCGGACAGGGTAATAGGGCAGTACTTC.

In its sample, this clone was seen once. V is TRBV18 and J is TRBJ2-7, with 9 bases that match TRBD1. Trimming took 6 bases from V and 6 from J; bases not matched to a gene: 12. Germline V gives CDR1 KGHSH, CDR2 LQKENI. The CDR3 runs 15 residues. The CDR3 is CASSSTGTGTLEQYV. The DNA of the CDR3 is TGTGCCAGCTCGTCAACCGGGACAGGGACTCTCGAGCAGTACGTC.

The chain employs TRBV27 and TRBJ2-7, with 10 bases that match TRBD2. CDR1 and CDR2 from the germline V gene are MNHEY and SMNVEV (reference sequence). Trimming took 3 bases from V and 4 from J; bases not matched to a gene: 12. The CDR3 consists of 17 residues. CDR3 DNA sequence: TGTGCCAGCAGTTTTTTTGCGAGCGGGAGGGCCCTTTACGAGCAGTACTTC. It is translated as CASSFFASGRALYEQYF.

The chain is built from TRBV5-1 and TRBJ2-5; D might be TRBD1 (7 bases). CDR1 and CDR2 (germline): SGHRS, YFSETQ. The V and J ends lost 0 bases and 4 bases respectively, with 16 bases between them. There are 16 residues in the CDR3. CDR3 DNA: TGCGCCAGCAGCTTGGGGCCGGCAGGGGGGAGAGAGACCCAGTACTTC. Translation: CASSLGPAGGRETQYF.

The chain employs TRBV3-1 (or the pseudogene TRBV3-2) and TRBJ2-3; no clear D gene. CDR1 LGHDT and CDR2 YNNKEL come from the germline V gene (reference sequence). The CDR3 has 17 amino acids. Trimming left V 1 base short and J 2 bases short, with 16 bases between. Here the CDR3 reads CASSQGRLLAHTDTQYF. DNA of the CDR3: TGTGCCAGCAGCCAAGGGCGGCTCCTGGCACACACAGATACGCAGTATTTT.

The CDR3 DNA sequence: TGTGCCAGCTCACTTGGACAGGGAGGTGTGTCTGAAGCTTTCTTT. This encodes CASSLGQGGVSEAFF. J is TRBJ1-1 and V is TRBV18; 8 positions match TRBD1. The CDR3 length is 15 residues. Trimming took 4 bases from V and 6 from J; bases not matched to a gene: 10. Germline V gene sequence: CDR1 KGHSH, CDR2 LQKENI.

The chain couples TRBV2 to TRBJ1-1, with D perhaps TRBD1 (5 bases). The germline V gene encodes CDR1 SNHLY and CDR2 FYNNEI. V dropped 3 bases and J dropped 7 bases, with 9 bases sitting between them. The CDR3 consists of 12 residues. The CDR3 DNA reads TGTGCCAGCAGTGAGCAGGGTCGTGAAGCTTTCTTT. Amino acids: CASSEQGREAFF.

The chain links TRBV9 to TRBJ2-1, with 9 bases matching TRBD2. Trimming removed 3 bases from V and 0 bases from J; junction bases left unmatched: 4. The germline V gene encodes CDR1 SGDLS and CDR2 YYNGEE. The CDR3 extends over 16 amino acids. The chain's CDR3 is CASSGFSGSSYNEQFF. The CDR3 DNA is TGTGCCAGCAGCGGTTTTAGCGGGAGCTCCTACAATGAGCAGTTCTTC.